The next 32 T cell receptor beta chains were all read from a single sample in a study of CD8+ T cells in alopecia areata. Peripheral blood and lesional scalp punch biopsies came from alopecia areata patients. Following RNA extraction, reverse transcription yielded cDNA that acted as the sequencing template. Repertoires were generated with immunoSEQ multiplex PCR, while TCRdb's copy carries only in-frame clones and drops some. The data contain 20,000 or so clones, around 66% of them singletons. Sequencing used skin, obtained at week 0. The receptors here all came from a human donor with alopecia areata.

The chain carries TRBV27 and TRBJ2-2; D is perhaps TRBD1 (6 bases). Per the germline V gene, CDR1 is MNHEY and CDR2 is SMNVEV (reference sequence). Trimming left V 2 bases short and J 1 base short, with 11 bases between. This CDR3 region has 16 residues. The CDR3 sequence is CASSLIGTLNTGELFF. The CDR3 DNA sequence: TGTGCCAGCAGTTTAATTGGGACACTGAACACCGGGGAGCTGTTTTTT.

The rearrangement joins TRBV6-5 to TRBJ1-6; TRBD1 matches 8 bases. Trimming cost V 5 bases and J 7 bases; bases outside gene matches: 4. This CDR3 is 14 amino acids long. Germline V gene lookup returns CDR1 MNHEY and CDR2 SVGAGI. CDR3 residues: CASSHDRGNSPLHF. The CDR3 nucleotides are TGTGCCAGCAGTCACGACAGGGGAAATTCACCCCTCCACTTT.

J is TRBJ2-5 and V is TRBV10-2, with 7 bases fitting TRBD2. V shed 8 bases and J 3 bases; nucleotides not matched to a gene: 12. Germline values: CDR1 WSHSY, CDR2 SAAADI. The CDR3 length is 15 residues. The DNA of the CDR3 is TGCGCCAGCGGGGGGGTGGGAACTCCCGAAGAGACCCAGTACTTC. Amino acids: CASGGVGTPEETQYF.

This sequence joins TRBV6-1 and TRBJ1-2; the D is unclear. The CDR3 contains 17 residues. Germline assignment: CDR1 MNHNS and CDR2 SASEGT. V was clipped by 4 bases and J by 7 bases, with 25 bases between them. CDR3: CASSASPGMRVASGYTF. For the CDR3, the DNA is TGTGCCAGCAGTGCCAGCCCTGGGATGAGGGTCGCGAGTGGCTACACCTTC.

The CDR3 loop reads CASSLTIYNEQFF. The CDR3 bases are TGTGCCAGCAGCTTGACAATATACAATGAGCAGTTCTTC. V is TRBV7-8 and J is TRBJ2-1, with D hard to call. V dropped 3 bases and J dropped 4 bases, with 7 bases sitting between them. In germline, CDR1 is SGHVS, CDR2 FQNEAQ. This CDR3 is 13 amino acids long.

This clone was observed a few times. This sequence joins TRBV4-3 and TRBJ2-7; tentative D call: TRBD1 (6 bases). In germline, CDR1 is LGHNA, CDR2 YSLEER. This CDR3 contains 14 residues. V lost 5 bases to trimming and J lost 2 bases, with 13 bases between them. DNA of the CDR3: TGCGCCAGCAGCGCCCGGGCAGGGGCCTACGAGCAGTACTTC. This codes for CASSARAGAYEQYF.

This chain uses TRBV10-3 with TRBJ1-5; D gene uncertain. The CDR3 totals 16 residues. Germline V gives CDR1 ENHRY, CDR2 SYGVKD. Trimming took 10 bases from V and 1 from J, leaving 20 bases between them. CDR3 DNA sequence: TGTGCCACCACCCTAACAGAATTGGGGAGCAATCAGCCCCAGCATTTT. It encodes CATTLTELGSNQPQHF.

This clone was counted only a few times. The chain employs TRBV10-3 and TRBJ2-1; 8 bases match TRBD1. The V and J ends lost 11 bases and 4 bases, in that order; junction bases with no gene match: 4. CDR1 and CDR2 (germline): ENHRY, SYGVKD. CDR3 size: 12 residues. The CDR3 DNA follows: TGTGCCGCCACAGGGGGTTACAATGAGCAGTTCTTC. Its translation is CAATGGYNEQFF.

V usage is TRBV10-3 and J usage is TRBJ1-2, with 8 bases identical to TRBD1. The CDR3 extends over 12 amino acids. The trim removed 4 bases at V and 13 bases at J, leaving 8 bases unmatched. The V gene's germline CDR1 is ENHRY and CDR2 SYGVKD. This CDR3 reads CAISGAQGAGTF. Here the CDR3 DNA reads TGTGCCATCAGTGGAGCGCAGGGGGCTGGCACCTTC.

The chain is built from TRBV7-2 and TRBJ2-3; perhaps TRBD2 as D (6 bases). CDR3 length: 16 residues. Germline V gene data show CDR1 as SGHTA and CDR2 as FQGNSA. Between the trimmed V and J ends, which lost 6 bases and 0 bases, there was a span of 16 bases. The CDR3 is CASSPWTKPSTDTQYF. CDR3 coding DNA: TGTGCCAGCAGTCCATGGACTAAGCCGAGCACAGATACGCAGTATTTT. Full variable domain (rest looked up from reference TRBV7-2 and TRBJ2-3): GAGVSQSPSNKVTEKGKDVELRCDPISGHTALYWYRQSLGQGLEFLIYFQGNSAPDKSGLPSDRFSAERTGGSVSTLTIQRTQQEDSAVYLCASSPWTKPSTDTQYFGPGTRLTVL.

The chain joins TRBV21-1 to TRBJ1-1. TRBV21-1 is listed as a pseudogene. The CDR3 is made up of 17 amino acids. CDR3 amino acids: CASSKIPAGGVNTEAFF. CDR3 nucleotide sequence: TGTGCCAGCAGCAAAATTCCTGCGGGGGGAGTGAACACTGAAGCTTTCTTT.

This clone was seen only a few times. The chain carries TRBV29-1 and TRBJ1-2; possibly TRBD1 for D (5 bases). The CDR3 loop spans 12 amino acids. Germline CDR1 SQVTM, CDR2 ANQGSEA. V shed 3 bases and J shed 1 base, with 6 bases lying between them. CDR3 bases: TGCAGCGTTGATGGGGGTAACTATGGCTACACCTTC. It is translated as CSVDGGNYGYTF.

The chain links TRBV13 to TRBJ2-5, with 7 nucleotides matching TRBD2. After removal of 1 base from V and 5 bases from J, the junction contained 4 bases not matched to a gene. The germline gives CDR1 PRHDT, CDR2 FYEKMQ (reference sequence). The CDR3 contains 14 residues. CDR3 DNA sequence: TGTGCCAGCAGCTTAGCTTGGGGAGGGGAGACCCAGTACTTC. Protein sequence: CASSLAWGGETQYF.

This rearrangement joins TRBV19 to TRBJ1-4; 8 bases align to TRBD1. Germline-derived CDR1 and CDR2 are LNHDA and SQIVND (reference sequence). Trimming cost V 5 bases and J 8 bases; bases outside gene matches: 10. The CDR3 has 15 residues. The chain's CDR3 is CASSFGTGIGEKLFF. The CDR3 nucleotides read TGTGCCAGTAGTTTCGGGACAGGAATAGGCGAAAAACTGTTTTTT.

The V call is TRBV10-3, the J call TRBJ2-7, with TRBD1 matching 8 bases. Trimming at V came to 9 bases and at J to 0 bases, leaving 7 bases not matched to a gene. This CDR3 comprises 14 residues. The germline CDR1 and CDR2 sequences are ENHRY and SYGVKD. CDR3 sequence: CAMQRGQGSYEQYF. In nucleotides, the CDR3 is TGTGCCATGCAGAGAGGACAGGGCTCCTACGAGCAGTACTTC.

V usage is TRBV29-1 and J usage is TRBJ1-2; a weak D match, TRBD1 (6 bases). Germline V gene data show CDR1 as SQVTM and CDR2 as ANQGSEA. V was cut by 7 bases and J by 5 bases, with 17 bases left in between. The length of the CDR3 is 13 residues. The CDR3 nucleotides read TGCAGCGCCTCGAGCCAGGGGAGGTATGGCTACACCTTC. It is translated as CSASSQGRYGYTF.

The rearrangement uses TRBV2 and TRBJ2-6; D unresolved. The CDR3 sequence is 14 residues long. Germline values: CDR1 SNHLY, CDR2 FYNNEI. V lost 6 bases to trimming and J lost 2 bases, with 8 bases between them. The CDR3: CASSDVAGANVLTF. The CDR3 nucleotides are TGTGCCAGCAGCGACGTAGCTGGGGCCAACGTCCTGACTTTC.

The chain recombines TRBV10-3 with TRBJ2-3, with 10 bases matching TRBD2. Germline V gene lookup returns CDR1 ENHRY and CDR2 SYGVKD. The trim removed 0 bases at V and 1 base at J, leaving 4 bases unmatched. The CDR3 is 17 residues long. CDR3 DNA sequence: TGTGCCATCAGTGAGTCGCCCAGCGGGGGGGGCACAGATACGCAGTATTTT. Protein: CAISESPSGGGTDTQYF.

The chain uses TRBV4-3 and TRBJ2-3, with TRBD2 identical over 11 bases. Trimming at V came to 4 bases and at J to 6 bases, leaving 9 bases not matched to a gene. The germline V gene has CDR1 LGHNA and CDR2 YSLEER. This CDR3 comprises 16 residues. The CDR3 nucleotides read TGCGCCAGCAGCCGAACTAGCGGGGGAAGAGGGGATACGCAGTATTTT. It encodes CASSRTSGGRGDTQYF.

The chain recombines TRBV4-1 with TRBJ2-7, with TRBD2 matching over 8 bases. The CDR3 covers 15 residues. The V segment lost 0 bases and the J segment 4 bases; nucleotides outside the gene matches: 5. Germline CDR1 is MGHRA and CDR2 is YSYEKL. In DNA form, the CDR3 reads TGCGCCAGCAGCCAAGATTTAGCGGGGCATTACGAGCAGTACTTC. It specifies CASSQDLAGHYEQYF.

There are a few counts of this clone. The J gene is TRBJ2-7, the V gene TRBV5-1, with unresolved D. The V gene's germline CDR1 is SGHRS and CDR2 YFSETQ. Trimming cost V 0 bases and J 0 bases, with 10 bases left between them. CDR3 length equals 15 residues. CDR3 nucleotides: TGCGCCAGCAGCTTGGGGGCCGTGAGCTCCTACGAGCAGTACTTC. Its protein product is CASSLGAVSSYEQYF.

The rearrangement links TRBV7-2 to TRBJ1-2; no definite D call. CDR1 and CDR2 (germline): SGHTA, FQGNSA. CDR3 length: 14 amino acids. The V and J ends lost 1 base and 8 bases respectively, with 14 bases between them. This chain's CDR3 is CASSLVRPQDGYTF. The CDR3 DNA reads as TGTGCCAGCAGCTTAGTAAGGCCTCAGGACGGCTACACCTTC.

The chain combines TRBV6-1 with TRBJ1-5; the D is unclear. V lost 3 bases, J lost 4 bases, and 10 bases lay in between. The CDR3 consists of 14 residues. The germline V gene has CDR1 MNHNS and CDR2 SASEGT. CDR3 sequence: CASSEGQRNQPQHF. CDR3 in DNA: TGTGCCAGCAGTGAGGGTCAGCGGAATCAGCCCCAGCATTTT.

The J gene is TRBJ2-1, the V gene TRBV7-8; TRBD2 agrees at 12 bases. Unmatched junction bases numbered 4, after V lost 4 bases and J lost 6 bases. The CDR3 length is 15 residues. Germline values: CDR1 SGHVS, CDR2 FQNEAQ. DNA for the CDR3: TGTGCCAGCAGCTCCGAGGGACTAGCGGGCAATGAGCAGTTCTTC. Translating it yields CASSSEGLAGNEQFF.

This clone was seen a handful of times. The genes are TRBV18 and TRBJ2-3; TRBD2 aligns across 11 bases. This CDR3 has 14 residues. Trimming removed 6 bases from V and 6 bases from J; junction bases left unmatched: 5. Germline V gene sequence: CDR1 KGHSH, CDR2 LQKENI. The CDR3: CASSASGGHDTQYF. CDR3 DNA: TGTGCCAGCTCCGCTAGCGGGGGGCATGATACGCAGTATTTT. Using reference TRBV18 and TRBJ2-3 for the parts outside the CDR3, the full variable domain is NAGVMQNPRHLVRRRGQEARLRCSPMKGHSHVYWYRQLPEEGLKFMVYLQKENIIDESGMPKERFSAEFPKEGPSILRIQQVVRGDSAAYFCASSASGGHDTQYFGPGTRLTVL.

The chain uses TRBV6-5 and TRBJ1-1, with no clear D. The V gene's germline CDR1 is MNHEY and CDR2 SVGAGI. V was trimmed by 8 bases and J by 4 bases, leaving 8 bases between them. This CDR3 has 11 amino acids. Written as DNA, the CDR3 is TGTGCCAGCGGCCGGAGCACTGAAGCTTTCTTT. It is translated as CASGRSTEAFF.

V is TRBV2 and J is TRBJ2-1, with D hard to call. The CDR3 runs 14 residues. Germline values: CDR1 SNHLY, CDR2 FYNNEI. V lost 8 bases and J 1 base, leaving 12 bases between the germline ends. The CDR3 DNA reads as TGTGCCAGCTGTCCAGATAGGTCCTACAATGAGCAGTTCTTC. This encodes CASCPDRSYNEQFF.

This clone came up once. Other DNA sequences in this specimen translate into the identical CDR3. This chain links TRBV7-2 with TRBJ2-7; 10 bases map to TRBD2. The junction had 2 bases not matched to a gene; V was cut back by 3 bases and J by 3 bases. The CDR3 is 14 amino acids. Germline V gene data show CDR1 as SGHTA and CDR2 as FQGNSA. CDR3 nucleotides: TGTGCCAGCAGCTTCGCTAGCGGGGGCTACGAGCAGTACTTC. This translates into CASSFASGGYEQYF.

The chain is built from TRBV5-1 and TRBJ2-1; 9 positions match TRBD1. Trimming took 0 bases from V and 6 from J; bases not matched to a gene: 4. The germline gives CDR1 SGHRS, CDR2 YFSETQ. The CDR3 has 15 residues. DNA for the CDR3: TGCGCCAGCAGCTTGGGACAGGGGGGATTCAATGAGCAGTTCTTC. It yields the protein CASSLGQGGFNEQFF.

The chain uses TRBV5-6 and TRBJ1-1; unclear D gene. The V and J ends lost 0 bases and 3 bases respectively, with 12 bases between them. The CDR3 contains 15 residues. Germline lookup yields CDR1 SGHDT and CDR2 YYEEEE. DNA for the CDR3: TGTGCCAGCAGCTTGGTAGGACGGCCCTACACTGAAGCTTTCTTT. It specifies CASSLVGRPYTEAFF.

The chain joins TRBV21-1 to TRBJ2-2; TRBD1 is taken as the D call from the table, unchecked against the DNA. TRBV21-1 is shown as a pseudogene. The CDR3 length is 17 residues. Here the CDR3 reads CASGPQGQGGVTGELFF. DNA for the CDR3: TGTGCCAGCGGCCCCCAGGGACAGGGGGGTGTTACCGGGGAGCTGTTTTTT.

J is TRBJ2-1 and V is TRBV4-2, with D maybe TRBD2 (7 bases). The V gene's germline CDR1 is LGHNA and CDR2 YNFKEQ. V was trimmed by 1 base and J by 0 bases, leaving 16 bases between them. The CDR3 has 18 amino acids. CDR3: CASSQARTRGPSYNEQFF. In DNA, the CDR3 is TGTGCCAGCAGCCAAGCCCGGACGCGGGGGCCCTCCTACAATGAGCAGTTCTTC.